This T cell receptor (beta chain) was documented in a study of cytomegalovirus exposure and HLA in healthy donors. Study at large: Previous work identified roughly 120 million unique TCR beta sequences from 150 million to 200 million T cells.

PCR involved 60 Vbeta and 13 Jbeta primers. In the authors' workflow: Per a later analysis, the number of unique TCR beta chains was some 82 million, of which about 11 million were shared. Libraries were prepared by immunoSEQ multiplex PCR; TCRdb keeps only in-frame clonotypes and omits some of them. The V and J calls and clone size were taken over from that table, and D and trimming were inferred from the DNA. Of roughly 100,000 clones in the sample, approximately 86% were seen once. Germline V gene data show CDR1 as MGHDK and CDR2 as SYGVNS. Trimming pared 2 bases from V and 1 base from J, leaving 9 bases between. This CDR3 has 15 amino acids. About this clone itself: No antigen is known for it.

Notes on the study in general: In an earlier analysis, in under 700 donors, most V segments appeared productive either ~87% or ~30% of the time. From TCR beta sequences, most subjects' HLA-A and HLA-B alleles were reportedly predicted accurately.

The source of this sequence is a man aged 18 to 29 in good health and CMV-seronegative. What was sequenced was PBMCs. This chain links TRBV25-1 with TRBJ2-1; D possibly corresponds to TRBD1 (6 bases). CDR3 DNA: TGTGCCAGCAGTGAACAGGGGTGGTCCTACAATGAGCAGTTCTTC. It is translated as CASSEQGWSYNEQFF.